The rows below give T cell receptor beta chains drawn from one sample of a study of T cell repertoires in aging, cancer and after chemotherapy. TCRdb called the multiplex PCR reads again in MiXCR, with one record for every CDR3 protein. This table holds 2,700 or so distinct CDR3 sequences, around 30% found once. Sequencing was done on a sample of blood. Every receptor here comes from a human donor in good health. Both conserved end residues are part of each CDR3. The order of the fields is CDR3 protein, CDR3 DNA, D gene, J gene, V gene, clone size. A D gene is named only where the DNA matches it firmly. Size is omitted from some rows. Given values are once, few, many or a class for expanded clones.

CASSFQRTRWGETQYF	TGTGCCAGCAGTTTTCAGCGGACTCGGTGGGGAGAGACCCAGTACTTC	-	TRBJ2-5	TRBV6-6	few
CASGTGGRRGLAGAMPRETQYF	TGTGCCAGCGGAACAGGGGGCCGTCGGGGACTAGCGGGAGCTATGCCGCGGGAGACCCAGTACTTC	TRBD2	TRBJ2-5	TRBV6-1	medium-sized
CSAKGTSGSSYNEQFF	TGCAGTGCGAAAGGGACTAGCGGGAGCTCCTACAATGAGCAGTTCTTC	TRBD2	TRBJ2-1	TRBV20-1	-
CASRQNWGRRYF	TGTGCCAGCAGACAGAATTGGGGGAGAAGGTACTTC	-	TRBJ2-7	TRBV28	-
CASRSTGIAYNEQFF	TGTGCCAGCAGAAGTACTGGCATCGCCTACAATGAGCAGTTCTTC	-	TRBJ2-1	TRBV6-1	medium-sized
CSVARDRGNIQYF	TGCAGCGTTGCTCGGGACAGGGGAAACATTCAGTACTTC	TRBD1	TRBJ2-4	TRBV29-1	medium-sized
CATLDRGSGNQPQHF	TGTGCCACCCTAGACAGGGGAAGTGGCAATCAGCCCCAGCATTTT	TRBD1	TRBJ1-5	TRBV19	medium-sized
CASSRQGLGNQPQHF	TGTGCCAGCAGTCGACAGGGATTAGGCAATCAGCCCCAGCATTTT	TRBD1	TRBJ1-5	TRBV12-3/TRBV12-4	medium-sized
CSVRQGLNQPQHF	TGCAGCGTTCGGCAGGGACTCAATCAGCCCCAGCATTTT	-	TRBJ1-5	TRBV29-1	large
CASSPGTPRETFSTSWAF	-	-	TRBJ2-4	TRBV5-4	-
CASSSRTAWEITLHF	TGTGCCAGTAGTAGCCGGACTGCGTGGGAGATAACCCTCCACTTT	-	TRBJ1-6	TRBV19	medium-sized
CASSHRGGIYNEQFF	TGTGCCAGCAGCCATAGGGGGGGGATTTACAATGAGCAGTTCTTC	-	TRBJ2-1	TRBV14	-
CASSRQGLDNQPQHF	TGCGCCAGCAGCCGACAGGGGTTAGACAATCAGCCCCAGCATTTT	TRBD1	TRBJ1-5	TRBV5-1	-
CASSPRQEKLFF	TGTGCCAGCTCACCTCGCCAGGAAAAACTGTTTTTT	-	TRBJ1-4	TRBV18	medium-sized
CASSSGSRRYEQYF	TGTGCCAGCAGTTCAGGTTCTCGGCGATACGAGCAGTACTTC	-	TRBJ2-7	TRBV12-3/TRBV12-4	-
CASSIGLNNEQLF	TGCGCCAGCAGCATCGGACTTAACAATGAGCAGTTATTC	-	TRBJ2-1	TRBV5-1	-
CASSLFLAGGVTDTQYF	TGTGCCAGCAGCTTGTTTCTTGCGGGAGGGGTCACAGATACGCAGTATTTT	TRBD2	TRBJ2-3	TRBV5-6	medium-sized
CSVELDGEQFF	TGCAGCGTTGAATTGGACGGGGAGCAGTTCTTC	-	TRBJ2-1	TRBV29-1	-
CASSYRGSGELFF	TGTGCCAGCAGTTACAGGGGCTCCGGGGAGCTGTTTTTT	-	TRBJ2-2	TRBV6-6	few
CASSGRRGPYEQYF	TGTGCCAGCAGCGGACGCAGGGGCCCATACGAGCAGTACTTC	-	TRBJ2-7	TRBV21-1	-
CSAQPPGQDEETQYF	TGCAGTGCCCAACCGCCGGGACAAGACGAAGAGACCCAGTACTTC	-	TRBJ2-5	TRBV20-1	-
CATSREGGGDEQYF	TGTGCCACCAGCAGAGAGGGGGGAGGGGACGAGCAGTACTTC	TRBD2	TRBJ2-7	TRBV15	medium-sized
CASSQASGLEQFF	TGTGCCAGCAGCCAGGCTAGCGGGTTGGAGCAGTTCTTC	TRBD2	TRBJ2-1	TRBV14	-